This TCR beta chain is drawn from a study of blood T cells in healthy people across ages. Germline CDR1 and CDR2: SGHRS and YFSETQ. There are 15 residues in the CDR3. Combining a sample-barcoded 5' primer with a J-beta primer mix, a second PCR ran for about 7 to 11 cycles. TCRdb redid the calling of the 5' RACE reads with MiXCR, one entry per CDR3 protein. This table holds over a million distinct CDR3 sequences, approximately 25% found once. Comment on this clonotype: The junction departs from the called germline gene at one end, perhaps through a read error.

This sample also appeared in a second study, on T cells of mothers and their children.

This clonotype was sampled from a girl aged 2-10 years in good health. Sequencing was carried out using blood. V is TRBV5-1 and J is TRBJ2-1; 11 bases are shared with TRBD2. As DNA, the CDR3 is TGCGCCAGCAGCACACTAGCGGGAGAGGGAGAGACCCTGTACTTC. Residues: CASSTLAGEGETLYF.